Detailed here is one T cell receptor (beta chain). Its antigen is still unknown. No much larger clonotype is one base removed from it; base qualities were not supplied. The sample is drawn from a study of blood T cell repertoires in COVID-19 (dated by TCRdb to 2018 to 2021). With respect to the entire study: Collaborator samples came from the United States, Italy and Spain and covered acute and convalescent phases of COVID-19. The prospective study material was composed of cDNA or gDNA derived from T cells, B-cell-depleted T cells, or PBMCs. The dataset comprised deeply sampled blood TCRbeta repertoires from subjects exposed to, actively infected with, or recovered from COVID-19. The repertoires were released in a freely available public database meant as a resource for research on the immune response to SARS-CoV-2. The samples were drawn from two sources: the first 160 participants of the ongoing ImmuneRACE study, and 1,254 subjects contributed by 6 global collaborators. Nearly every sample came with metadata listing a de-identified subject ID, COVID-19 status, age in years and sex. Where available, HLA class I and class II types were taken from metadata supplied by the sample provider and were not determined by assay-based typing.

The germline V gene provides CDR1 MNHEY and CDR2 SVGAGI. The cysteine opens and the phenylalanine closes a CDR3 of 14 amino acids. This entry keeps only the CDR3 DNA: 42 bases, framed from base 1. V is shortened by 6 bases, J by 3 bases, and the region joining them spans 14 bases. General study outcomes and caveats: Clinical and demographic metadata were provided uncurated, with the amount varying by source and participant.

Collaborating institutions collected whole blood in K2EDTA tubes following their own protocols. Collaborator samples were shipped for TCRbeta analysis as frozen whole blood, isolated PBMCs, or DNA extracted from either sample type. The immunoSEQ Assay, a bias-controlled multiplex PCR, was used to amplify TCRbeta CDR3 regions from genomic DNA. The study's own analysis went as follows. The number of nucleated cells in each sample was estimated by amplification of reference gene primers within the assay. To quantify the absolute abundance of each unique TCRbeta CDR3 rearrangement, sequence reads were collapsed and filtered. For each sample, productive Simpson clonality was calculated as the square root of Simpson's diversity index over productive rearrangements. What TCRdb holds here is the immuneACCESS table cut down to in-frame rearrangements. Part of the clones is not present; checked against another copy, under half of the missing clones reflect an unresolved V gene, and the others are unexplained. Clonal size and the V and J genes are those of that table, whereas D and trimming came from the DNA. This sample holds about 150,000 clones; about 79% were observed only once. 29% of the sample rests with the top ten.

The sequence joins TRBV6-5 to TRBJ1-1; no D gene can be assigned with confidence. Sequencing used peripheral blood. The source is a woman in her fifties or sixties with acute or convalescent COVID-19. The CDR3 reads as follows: CASRPPGGDTEAFF. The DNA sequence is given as TGTGCCAGCAGGCCCCCAGGCGGGGACACTGAAGCTTTCTTT.